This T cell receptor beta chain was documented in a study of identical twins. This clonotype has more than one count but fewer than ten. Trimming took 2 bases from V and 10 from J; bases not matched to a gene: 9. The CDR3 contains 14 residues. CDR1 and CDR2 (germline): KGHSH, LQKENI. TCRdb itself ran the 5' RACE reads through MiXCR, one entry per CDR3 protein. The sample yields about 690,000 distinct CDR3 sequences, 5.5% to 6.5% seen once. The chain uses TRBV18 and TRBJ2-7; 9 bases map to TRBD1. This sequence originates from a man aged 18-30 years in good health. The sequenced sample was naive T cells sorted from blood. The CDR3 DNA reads TGTGCCAGCTCACCAAAGACAGGGGGGAAAGACCAGTACTTC. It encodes CASSPKTGGKDQYF.